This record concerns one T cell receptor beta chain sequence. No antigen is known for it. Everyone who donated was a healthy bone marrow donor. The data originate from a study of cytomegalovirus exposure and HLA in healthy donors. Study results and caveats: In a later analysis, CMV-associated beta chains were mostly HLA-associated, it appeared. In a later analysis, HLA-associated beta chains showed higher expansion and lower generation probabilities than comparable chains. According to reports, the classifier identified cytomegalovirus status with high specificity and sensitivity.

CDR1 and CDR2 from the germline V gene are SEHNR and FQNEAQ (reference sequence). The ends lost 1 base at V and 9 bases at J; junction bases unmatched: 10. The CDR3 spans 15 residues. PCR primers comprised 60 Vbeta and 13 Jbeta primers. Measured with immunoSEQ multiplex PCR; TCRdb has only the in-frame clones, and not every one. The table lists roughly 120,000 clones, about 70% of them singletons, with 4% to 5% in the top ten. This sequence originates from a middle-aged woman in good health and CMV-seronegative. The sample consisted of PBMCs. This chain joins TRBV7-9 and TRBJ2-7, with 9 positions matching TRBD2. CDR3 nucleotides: TGTGCCAGCAGCTTAGGGGGTAGCGGGAGTACCTGGCAGTACTTC. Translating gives CASSLGGSGSTWQYF.